This TCR beta chain was sequenced in a study of T cell repertoires in cytomegalovirus infection. Study as a whole: Both recently identified HLA-C-restricted and well-studied HLA-B-restricted CMV epitopes were used in the study. Indications came from public TCR beta signatures; they pointed to CMV infection and to a matching HLA type.

Germline assignment: CDR1 MGHRA and CDR2 YSYEKL. This CDR3 has 17 amino acids. V was clipped by 0 bases and J by 2 bases, with 14 bases between them. With regard to this clonotype: The antigen is undetermined.

A single record per CDR3 protein comes from TCRdb applying MiXCR to the reads. The sample records about half a million distinct CDR3 sequences, roughly 46% being singletons. This specimen consisted of cultured PBMCs, obtained from culture after CMV antigen stimulation. This clonotype was sampled from a human donor in good health (CMV status not recorded). Some clones in this sample may be carry-over from other donors' samples. V is TRBV4-1 and J is TRBJ1-5; the D is unclear. The CDR3 protein is CASSQDLRGSRNQPQHF. CDR3 DNA: TGCGCCAGCAGCCAAGATCTTCGGGGTAGTCGCAATCAGCCCCAGCATTTT.